Following are 32 T cell receptor beta chains from one sample sequenced in a study of T cell repertoires in cytomegalovirus infection. Which antigens these TCRs recognize remains unknown. One entry per CDR3 protein results from TCRdb running MiXCR on the reads. The sample records about 890,000 distinct CDR3 sequences, roughly a third being singletons. The sequencing used cultured CD8+ T cells from PBMCs, collected from culture after CMV antigen stimulation. These receptor sequences come from a human donor in good health (CMV status not recorded). Some clones in this sample may be carry-over from other donors' samples.

A few counts support this clonotype. V is TRBV6-6 and J is TRBJ1-5; D unclear. Germline V gene data show CDR1 as MNHNY and CDR2 as SVGAGI (reference sequence). This CDR3 is built from 13 residues. The V and J ends lost 5 bases and 8 bases respectively, with 13 bases between them. The CDR3 sequence is CASSAVTWEPQHF. The CDR3 DNA sequence: TGTGCCAGCAGTGCCGTGACCTGGGAGCCCCAGCATTTT.

In this sample, this clonotype turned up once. This chain uses TRBV6-2 or TRBV6-3 with TRBJ1-5; no reliable D call. CDR3 length: 15 residues. Trimming took 3 bases from V and 3 from J, leaving 12 bases between them. CDR1 and CDR2 from the germline V gene are MNHEY and SVGEGT. CDR3 sequence reads: CASSYSSDFNQPQHF. The CDR3 DNA reads TGTGCCAGCAGTTATTCCAGTGACTTCAATCAGCCCCAGCATTTT.

This chain uses TRBV6-5 with TRBJ2-5; D perhaps matches TRBD2 (6 bases). This CDR3 comprises 16 residues. Trimming shortened V by 7 bases and J by 0 bases, and 18 bases separated the two germline ends. Germline V gives CDR1 MNHEY, CDR2 SVGAGI. CDR3 DNA sequence: TGTGCCAGCATAGGCCTGGCGGAGGGACACCAAGAGACCCAGTACTTC. Encoded protein: CASIGLAEGHQETQYF.

This clonotype was seen a handful of times. The chain joins TRBV5-4 to TRBJ2-3; D unclear. The V gene lost 1 base and the J gene lost 2 bases, with 11 bases spanning the gap. Germline V gene data show CDR1 as SGHNT and CDR2 as YYREEE (reference sequence). The CDR3 has 15 residues. CDR3 protein: CASSLKREVTDTQYF. In DNA, the CDR3 is TGTGCCAGCAGCTTGAAGCGAGAAGTCACAGATACGCAGTATTTT.

The chain has TRBV6-2 or TRBV6-3 and TRBJ1-5; D is undetermined. Trimming removed 9 bases at V and 4 bases at J, with 13 bases between. The CDR3 is 13 amino acids. Germline lookup yields CDR1 MNHEY and CDR2 SVGEGT. The CDR3 loop is CASRQLLNQPQHF. The CDR3 region has the DNA TGTGCCAGTCGGCAGCTATTAAATCAGCCCCAGCATTTT.

The chain employs TRBV12-5 and TRBJ2-7, with a weak D call TRBD2 (5 bases). The CDR3 has 20 amino acids. V was clipped by 2 bases and J by 0 bases, with 26 bases between them. The germline V gene encodes CDR1 LGHNT and CDR2 FRNRAP. This CDR3 is CASGLRETGARPGFSYEQYV. CDR3 nucleotide sequence: TGTGCTAGTGGTTTGCGGGAAACGGGCGCCCGGCCTGGATTCTCCTACGAGCAGTACGTC.

This clonotype was detected many times. The chain is built from TRBV7-6 and TRBJ2-3, with TRBD2 identical over 7 bases. Germline assignment: CDR1 SGHVS and CDR2 FNYEAQ. The CDR3 has 15 amino acids. V shed 4 bases, J shed 6 bases, and the junction held 10 bases outside the gene matches. The CDR3 sequence is CASSSLGRESDTQYF. DNA of the CDR3: TGTGCCAGCAGCTCCTTGGGGAGGGAATCCGATACGCAGTATTTT.

This clonotype appeared a few times. The rearrangement joins TRBV27 to TRBJ2-7, with D tentatively TRBD2 (5 bases). CDR1 and CDR2 (germline): MNHEY, SMNVEV (reference sequence). The length of the CDR3 is 13 residues. Between the trimmed V and J ends, which lost 8 bases and 3 bases, there was a span of 14 bases. This CDR3 is CASGSGANYEQYF. The CDR3, as DNA: TGTGCCAGCGGGAGCGGAGCCAACTACGAGCAGTACTTC.

This clonotype was seen ten or more times. V and J are TRBV7-2 and TRBJ2-7; perhaps D is TRBD1 or TRBD2 (6 bases each). V lost 1 base and J lost 1, with 17 bases in between. Germline V gene data show CDR1 as SGHTA and CDR2 as FQGNSA. CDR3 length equals 17 residues. CDR3 DNA: TGTGCCAGCAGCTTAGTCGCCGTAGGGGGGAGGTCCTACGAGCAGTACTTC. Translation: CASSLVAVGGRSYEQYF. The full variable domain, in which reference TRBV7-2 and TRBJ2-7 provide the parts outside the CDR3, is GAGVSQSPSNKVTEKGKDVELRCDPISGHTALYWYRQSLGQGLEFLIYFQGNSAPDKSGLPSDRFSAERTGGSVSTLTIQRTQQEDSAVYLCASSLVAVGGRSYEQYFGPGTRLTVT.

The rearrangement links TRBV9 to TRBJ2-1; no firm D call. Germline loops: CDR1 SGDLS, CDR2 YYNGEE. This CDR3 contains 15 residues. The germline V and J ends were trimmed by 0 bases and 0 bases, with 7 bases remaining between them. CDR3 in amino acids: CASSVAWGSYNEQFF. The CDR3 bases are TGTGCCAGCAGCGTAGCGTGGGGCTCCTACAATGAGCAGTTCTTC.

The CDR3 nucleotides are TGTGCCAGCAAGGGACAGGGGGTTAGGGCCTACAATGAGCAGTTCTTC. Its protein is CASKGQGVRAYNEQFF. The gene calls are TRBV6-6 and TRBJ2-1; 11 bases align to TRBD1. Germline assignment: CDR1 MNHNY and CDR2 SVGAGI (reference sequence). Trimming removed 7 bases from V and 2 bases from J; junction bases left unmatched: 7. The CDR3 is 16 residues long.

The chain couples TRBV15 to TRBJ1-1; D remains ambiguous. In germline, CDR1 is LNHNV, CDR2 YYDKDF (reference sequence). Trimming left V 0 bases short and J 1 base short, with 12 bases between. The CDR3 extends over 16 amino acids. The CDR3 DNA reads TGTGCCACCAGCAGAGAAGGCGGTAAAGCGAACACTGAAGCTTTCTTT. This gives the protein CATSREGGKANTEAFF.

In regard to this clonotype: A much more abundant neighbour one base away suggests this may be a read error. V gene TRBV12-3 or TRBV12-4 combines with J gene TRBJ2-6; possible D gene TRBD1, 5 bases. CDR3 length: 14 amino acids. Here the CDR3 reads CASRVGGGANALTF. CDR3 DNA: TGTGCCAGCAGGGTGGGTGGTGGGGCCAACGCCCTGACTTTC.

Of note for this clonotype: One end of the junction is discordant with germline, which a read error may explain. This rearrangement joins TRBV7-3 to TRBJ2-3; possibly TRBD1 or TRBD2 for D (5 bases each). The CDR3 spans 15 residues. Germline-derived CDR1 and CDR2 are SGHTA and FQGTGA. CDR3 in DNA: TGTGTCAGCGCATACCGGGGACGAAGCACAGATACGCAGTATTTT. This translates into CVSAYRGRSTDTQYF.

J is TRBJ1-5 and V is TRBV27, with unresolved D. V lost 7 bases, J lost 3 bases, and 10 bases lay in between. Looked up from germline, CDR1 is MNHEY and CDR2 is SMNVEV (reference sequence). CDR3 length: 13 amino acids. In nucleotides, the CDR3 is TGTGCCAGCATGGAAGGTGCCAATCAGCCCCAGCATTTT. Its translation: CASMEGANQPQHF.

The table lists this clonotype with a few counts. This sequence joins TRBV7-8 and TRBJ1-2; D gene ambiguous. The V end was cut by 2 bases, the J end by 4 bases, with 14 bases between. This CDR3 has 15 amino acids. Germline values: CDR1 SGHVS, CDR2 FQNEAQ. The CDR3 DNA sequence: TGTGCCAGCAGCTTACCCCCGGGGTTCAGCTATGGCTACACCTTC. This codes for CASSLPPGFSYGYTF.

The V gene is TRBV20-1, the J gene TRBJ2-3; D assignment may be TRBD1 or TRBD2 (5 bases each). The CDR3 loop spans 18 amino acids. Trimming stripped 2 bases from V and 1 base from J, with 22 bases between. Germline CDR1 and CDR2: DFQATT and SNEGSKA (reference sequence). CDR3 nucleotide sequence: TGCAGTGCTAGAAACCTAAAAGCCGAGGGGCCGGGCACAGATACGCAGTATTTT. This encodes CSARNLKAEGPGTDTQYF.

The rearrangement uses TRBV4-1 and TRBJ1-2; D gene uncertain. Trimming shortened V by 6 bases and J by 8 bases, and 16 bases separated the two germline ends. The CDR3 sequence is 13 residues long. The germline CDR1 and CDR2 sequences are MGHRA and YSYEKL. The CDR3 here is CASSPPQMVGYTF. CDR3 coding DNA: TGCGCCAGCAGTCCCCCGCAAATGGTGGGCTACACCTTC.

At least ten counts were recorded for this clonotype. The chain employs TRBV12-3 or TRBV12-4 and TRBJ2-2; D not certain. V was pared by 8 bases and J by 4 bases, with 14 bases between. The CDR3 is 14 amino acids. CDR3: CASGRVPGTGELFF. In nucleotides, the CDR3 is TGTGCCAGCGGACGCGTGCCTGGCACCGGGGAGCTGTTTTTT.

This clonotype was detected ten times or more. The gene calls are TRBV4-1 and TRBJ2-7; 11 bases are a match to TRBD2. Germline trimming cut 3 bases from V and 6 bases from J; bases unmatched to any gene: 4. Germline V gene lookup returns CDR1 MGHRA and CDR2 YSYEKL. The CDR3 length is 14 residues. CDR3 in amino acids: CASSHSGGAFEQYF. CDR3 sequence (DNA): TGCGCCAGCAGCCATAGCGGGGGGGCTTTCGAGCAGTACTTC.

The CDR3 DNA is TGTGCCAGTCGTCAGGGGAAGAACAATCAGCCCCAGCATTTT. Translation: CASRQGKNNQPQHF. This rearrangement joins TRBV27 to TRBJ1-5; maybe TRBD1 (6 bases). V was pared by 9 bases and J by 3 bases, with 15 bases between. Germline V gene sequence: CDR1 MNHEY, CDR2 SMNVEV (reference sequence). CDR3 length: 14 amino acids.

The rearrangement uses TRBV5-6 and TRBJ2-3; 7 positions agree with TRBD2. The junction had 10 bases not matched to a gene; V was cut back by 4 bases and J by 8 bases. The germline V gene has CDR1 SGHDT and CDR2 YYEEEE. The CDR3 consists of 14 residues. CDR3 in DNA: TGTGCCAGCAGCGGGAGGGTAGCATCAACTACGCAGTATTTT. It yields the protein CASSGRVASTTQYF. The whole variable domain, remainder taken from reference TRBV5-6 and TRBJ2-3, is DAGVTQSPTHLIKTRGQQVTLRCSPKSGHDTVSWYQQALGQGPQFIFQYYEEEERQRGNFPDRFSGHQFPNYSSELNVNALLLGDSALYLCASSGRVASTTQYFGPGTRLTVL.

The V and J genes are TRBV7-6 and TRBJ1-5; D gene unclear. The germline V gene encodes CDR1 SGHVS and CDR2 FNYEAQ. The germline V and J ends were trimmed by 5 bases and 6 bases, with 17 bases remaining between them. The CDR3 is 15 amino acids. The CDR3 here is CASSHTAGSAQPQHF. The CDR3 nucleotides read TGTGCCAGCAGCCATACGGCGGGGTCAGCTCAGCCCCAGCATTTT.

About this clonotype: A read error may produce the germline difference seen at one junction end. The rearrangement links TRBV7-6 to TRBJ2-1; no definite D call. CDR3 length equals 15 residues. Germline-derived CDR1 and CDR2 are SGHVS and FNYEAQ. CDR3 coding DNA: TGTGCCAGCAACTTAGTCCAGATCGTTGGCAATGAGCAGTTCTTC. Residues: CASNLVQIVGNEQFF.

This chain joins TRBV12-5 and TRBJ1-1; no firm D call. In germline, CDR1 is LGHNT, CDR2 FRNRAP. V was pared by 2 bases and J by 3 bases, with 7 bases between. The CDR3 extends over 13 amino acids. For the CDR3, the DNA is TGTGCTAGTGGTTTGACAATTTACACTGAAGCTTTCTTT. Residues: CASGLTIYTEAFF.

In regard to this clonotype: One junction end disagrees with the germline gene, perhaps due to a read error. The chain employs TRBV6-2 or TRBV6-3 and TRBJ2-5, with D uncertain. Germline V gene lookup returns CDR1 MNHEY and CDR2 SVGEGT. The CDR3 runs to 11 residues. CDR3 amino acids: CATSYGETQYF. CDR3 bases: TGTGCCACCAGTTATGGGGAGACCCAGTACTTC.

In the case of this clonotype: A clone one base away is much larger, so this may be a read error. This CDR3 is CATSSRTGTSQYNEQFF. In nucleotides, the CDR3 is TGTGCCACCAGCTCCCGGACAGGGACCTCTCAGTACAATGAGCAGTTCTTC. The genes are TRBV7-2 and TRBJ2-1; TRBD1 aligns across 8 bases. The CDR3 is 17 amino acids. Germline loops: CDR1 SGHTA, CDR2 FQGNSA.

This clonotype was found once. This rearrangement joins TRBV4-1 to TRBJ2-1; D is unclear. V shed 0 bases and J shed 11 bases, with 8 bases lying between them. The germline V gene has CDR1 MGHRA and CDR2 YSYEKL. The CDR3 has 12 amino acids. Here the CDR3 reads CASSQEGYKQFF. In DNA form, the CDR3 reads TGCGCCAGCAGCCAAGAGGGGTACAAGCAGTTCTTC.

This rearrangement joins TRBV6-1 to TRBJ1-4; D not resolved. CDR3 length: 12 residues. V lost 7 bases and J 7 bases, leaving 10 bases between the germline ends. CDR1 and CDR2 from the germline V gene are MNHNS and SASEGT. The CDR3 protein is CASTRWFEKLFF. CDR3 bases: TGTGCCAGCACCAGGTGGTTTGAAAAACTGTTTTTT.

The chain is built from TRBV11-2 and TRBJ2-5; D remains unclear. Trimming took 5 bases from V and 5 from J, leaving 9 bases between them. The CDR3 spans 12 residues. CDR1 is SGHAT and CDR2 is FQNNGV in the germline V gene. CDR3 region: CASSLLLETQYF. The CDR3 region has the DNA TGTGCCAGCAGCCTACTGTTGGAGACCCAGTACTTC.

This chain links TRBV7-4 with TRBJ2-5; 7 bases fit TRBD1. The CDR3 is 14 residues long. The germline gives CDR1 SGHVT, CDR2 SQSDAQ. The junction had 5 bases not matched to a gene; V was cut back by 7 bases and J by 0 bases. The CDR3 nucleotides read TGTGCCAGCAACTGGGACAGATACCAAGAGACCCAGTACTTC. This gives the protein CASNWDRYQETQYF.

The rearrangement uses TRBV27 and TRBJ2-1; D gene unclear. V shed 7 bases and J shed 3 bases, with 16 bases lying between them. CDR3 length: 15 residues. Germline CDR1 is MNHEY and CDR2 is SMNVEV (reference sequence). The CDR3 sequence is CASILNFGSYNEQFF. DNA of the CDR3: TGTGCCAGCATCCTAAATTTCGGAAGCTACAATGAGCAGTTCTTC.